One sample yielded the 2 T cell receptor beta chains listed below, sequenced in a study of blood T cell repertoires in COVID-19. TCRdb's copy holds only in-frame clones and misses some; the assay was immunoSEQ multiplex PCR. The data contain some 170,000 clones, over 65% of them singletons. The sample comprised peripheral blood. The receptors were sampled from a man aged 60 to 69 with acute or convalescent COVID-19.

V gene TRBV5-6 combines with J gene TRBJ2-1; 10 bases are a match to TRBD2. In germline, CDR1 is SGHDT, CDR2 YYEEEE. The CDR3 covers 16 residues. Unmatched junction bases numbered 4, after V lost 1 base and J lost 3 bases. CDR3 nucleotide sequence: TGTGCCAGCAGCTTGTCCGGGACTAGCGTCTACAATGAGCAGTTCTTC. This encodes CASSLSGTSVYNEQFF.

CDR3 residues: CSVVSDGSYEQYF. The CDR3, as DNA: TGCAGCGTTGTGTCCGACGGGAGTTACGAGCAGTACTTC. The chain couples TRBV29-1 to TRBJ2-7; weak D call: TRBD2 (6 bases). Germline CDR1 and CDR2: SQVTM and ANQGSEA. The CDR3 extends over 13 amino acids. Between the trimmed V and J ends, which lost 4 bases and 4 bases, there was a span of 14 bases.